The rows below give T cell receptor beta chains drawn from one sample of a study of shared clonotypes between healthy human individuals. Only in-frame clones appear in the TCRdb table, and some are missing; sequencing was by immunoSEQ multiplex PCR. This sample carries about 2 million clones, over 85% of them seen once, and the ten largest clones take around 1.1%. The sequenced sample consisted of naive CD8+ T cells sorted from blood. The receptors derive from a young man in good health. CDR3s include the opening cysteine and the closing phenylalanine or tryptophan. A D gene is named only where the DNA matches it firmly. Clone size is not always given. Where it is, it says once, few, many or a class for expanded clones.

abundance	len	d_gene	v_gene	j_gene	CDR3nt	CDR3aa
.	15	.	TRBV10-3	TRBJ1-6	TGTGCCATCAGTGAGGGACAGCTCTATAATTCACCCCTCCACTTT	CAISEGQLYNSPLHF
.	16	TRBD2	TRBV19	TRBJ2-7	TGTGCCAGTAGTGTCACTAGCGGGAGTGTCCCCTACGAGCAGTACTTC	CASSVTSGSVPYEQYF
.	13	.	TRBV5-4	TRBJ2-3	TGTGCCAGCAGCTCACCATTAACAGATACGCAGTATTTT	CASSSPLTDTQYF
.	15	.	TRBV5-1	TRBJ2-7	TGCGCCAGCAGCTTGGTGGGGGCGCAAGGCTACGAGCAGTACTTC	CASSLVGAQGYEQYF
.	15	TRBD2	TRBV7-2	TRBJ2-7	TGTGCCAGCAGCCACGGACTAGCGGGAGGGTGGGAGCAGTACTTC	CASSHGLAGGWEQYF
.	15	TRBD1	TRBV15	TRBJ2-3	TGTGCCACCAGACCGACAGGGGCTAGCACAGATACGCAGTATTTT	CATRPTGASTDTQYF
.	14	TRBD1	TRBV27	TRBJ2-2	TGTGCCAGCAGTTCCGGGACAGGGTACGGGGAGCTGTTTTTT	CASSSGTGYGELFF
.	14	.	TRBV27	TRBJ1-2	TGTGCCAGCAGTTCGAGTCTCGGATCCAATGGCTACACCTTC	CASSSSLGSNGYTF
once	14	.	TRBV7-9	TRBJ2-1	TGTGCCAGCAGTGGGGGGGCCACCTACAATGAGCAGTTCTTC	CASSGGATYNEQFF
.	14	.	TRBV7-9	TRBJ1-1	TGTGCCAGCAGCCCCACCTCTCGGAACACTGAAGCTTTCTTT	CASSPTSRNTEAFF
.	14	.	TRBV6-5	TRBJ2-5	TGTGCCAGCAGTTACGTGGGGATCCAGGAGACCCAGTACTTC	CASSYVGIQETQYF
.	18	.	TRBV4-1	TRBJ2-7	TGCGCCAGCACCCTAAACCCCCCAGACGGTGAAGGGTCCTACGAGCAGTACTTC	CASTLNPPDGEGSYEQYF
.	12	.	TRBV5-4	TRBJ2-7	TGTGCCAGCAGCTTGTCCCCGGGGGAGCAGTACTTC	CASSLSPGEQYF
.	14	.	TRBV5-6	TRBJ2-7	TGTGCCAGCAGCTTGGGGCAGGCTGTTGACGAGCAGTACTTC	CASSLGQAVDEQYF
.	13	.	TRBV10-2	TRBJ2-7	TGCGCCAGCAGTGACTCACTTTCCTACGAGCAGTACTTC	CASSDSLSYEQYF
.	11	.	TRBV4-1	TRBJ2-5	TGCGCCAGCAGCCACGGGACTGAGCAGTACTTC	CASSHGTEQYF
.	15	.	TRBV7-9	TRBJ2-4	TGTGCCAGCAGCTCAACCACAGGGATAAAAAACATTCAGTACTTC	CASSSTTGIKNIQYF
.	16	.	TRBV10-3	TRBJ1-5	TGTGCCATCAGTGAGTCTGGGCCATACGGCAATCAGCCCCAGCATTTT	CAISESGPYGNQPQHF